A single T cell receptor (beta chain) is shown here with its context. Its cognate antigen is unknown. The source of the sample is a study of cytomegalovirus exposure and HLA in healthy donors. The data were produced by immunoSEQ multiplex PCR, yet TCRdb's version contains in-frame clones alone and is incomplete. This sample has about 130,000 clones, with 89% found just once. Points from the study as a whole: In vitro experiments confirmed that a few CMV-associated chains were specific for CMV antigens. Generally TCR sequences proved uncommon, though certain public TCRs appeared in numerous donors. Subsequent analysis showed first-cohort TCR clusters tending to co-occur in more than 95 validation repertoires.

Per the germline V gene, CDR1 is MDHEN and CDR2 is SYDVKM. The V and J ends lost 6 bases and 1 base, in that order; junction bases with no gene match: 7. The CDR3 spans 15 residues. Sample: PBMCs. This chain uses TRBV28 with TRBJ2-7, with 9 bases matching TRBD1. The clonotype was recovered from a woman under 30 in good health and CMV-seronegative. The CDR3 reads CASSRMGTGSYEQYF. In DNA, the CDR3 is TGTGCCAGCAGCCGAATGGGGACAGGGTCCTACGAGCAGTACTTC.